This T cell receptor beta chain was sequenced during a study of glioma-infiltrating T cells after dendritic cell vaccination. The study, taken as a whole, reports: Longer survival after dendritic cell vaccination followed higher pretreatment TIL content.

Libraries were prepared by immunoSEQ multiplex PCR; TCRdb keeps only in-frame clonotypes and omits some of them. The sample yields more than 75,000 clones, over 80% seen once. This clone has ten or more counts. Its antigen is not known. V was clipped by 3 bases and J by 3 bases; unmatched bases: 8. Looked up from germline, CDR1 is WSHSY and CDR2 is SAAADI. The CDR3 loop spans 16 amino acids. Described time point: after dendritic cell vaccination, including at tumor progression/relapse. The source of this sequence is a human donor with glioblastoma. The input for sequencing was blood, taken after dendritic cell vaccination. The chain has TRBV10-2 and TRBJ2-3, with 8 bases matching TRBD2. CDR3 region: CASSDPLGLGTDTQYF. The CDR3 region has the DNA TGCGCCAGCAGTGACCCTTTGGGACTAGGGACAGATACGCAGTATTTT.